This is a list of T cell receptor beta chains from one sample in a study of T-cell reconstitution after alpha-beta-depleted transplantation in children. TCRdb re-derived calls from the PCR reads in MiXCR, one entry per CDR3 protein. Of around 600,000 distinct CDR3 sequences in the sample, more than 20% were seen once. The sample in question was PBMCs, mostly from graft donor cells, obtained 360 days after TCRalphabeta/CD19-depleted stem cell transplant. These receptors were collected from a boy less than two years old who had a stem cell transplant for acute myeloid leukemia, so the T cells may come from the graft donor. The CDR3 runs from the conserved cysteine through the conserved F or W. D genes are given only for firm matches. Size values are once, few and many counts, or a class for expanded clones, and some rows have none.

j_call: TRBJ1-1; clone_size: many; d_call: NA; v_call: TRBV7-9; cdr3_nt: TGTGCCAGCAGGCTCGGAGACACTGAAGCTTTCTTT; cdr3_aa: CASRLGDTEAFF
j_call: TRBJ1-3; clone_size: NA; d_call: NA; v_call: TRBV12-3/TRBV12-4; cdr3_nt: TGTGCCAGCAGTTCATCGACGGGGGGACGAGGAAACACCATATATTTT; cdr3_aa: CASSSSTGGRGNTIYF
j_call: TRBJ2-5; clone_size: many; d_call: NA; v_call: TRBV29-1; cdr3_nt: TGCAGCGTTGTCGGGATCCTCCAAGAGACCCAGTACTTC; cdr3_aa: CSVVGILQETQYF
j_call: TRBJ2-2; clone_size: NA; d_call: NA; v_call: TRBV4-3; cdr3_nt: TGCGCCAGCAGCCACACCCGGAACACCGGGGAGCTGTTTTTT; cdr3_aa: CASSHTRNTGELFF
j_call: TRBJ2-1; clone_size: many; d_call: TRBD2; v_call: TRBV6-1; cdr3_nt: TGTGCCAGCAGTCGGGAGGTTGAGCAGTTCTTC; cdr3_aa: CASSREVEQFF
j_call: TRBJ1-1; clone_size: few; d_call: TRBD1; v_call: TRBV5-1; cdr3_nt: TGCGCCAGCAGCTTGGGACAGGGGGCCGTGAACACTGAAGCTTTCTTT; cdr3_aa: CASSLGQGAVNTEAFF
j_call: TRBJ2-7; clone_size: NA; d_call: TRBD2; v_call: TRBV6-2/TRBV6-3; cdr3_nt: TGTGCCAGCAGTTATAAGATGGGACTAGCCGAAGCCTACGAGCAGTACTTC; cdr3_aa: CASSYKMGLAEAYEQYF
j_call: TRBJ2-7; clone_size: NA; d_call: NA; v_call: TRBV30; cdr3_nt: TGTGCCTGGAGTGCGCAGGGCTACGAGCAGTACTTC; cdr3_aa: CAWSAQGYEQYF
j_call: TRBJ2-1; clone_size: few; d_call: TRBD2; v_call: TRBV12-3/TRBV12-4; cdr3_nt: TGTGCCAGCAGTTCACTTAGCGGGGGGGCCTACAATGAGCAGTTCTTC; cdr3_aa: CASSSLSGGAYNEQFF
j_call: TRBJ2-5; clone_size: NA; d_call: NA; v_call: TRBV28; cdr3_nt: TGTGCCAGCAGTTACGGCGGAGGAGAGCAAGAGACCCAGTACTTC; cdr3_aa: CASSYGGGEQETQYF
j_call: TRBJ1-5; clone_size: NA; d_call: TRBD1; v_call: TRBV6-6; cdr3_nt: TGTGCCAGCACGGACAGGGGTCAGCCCCAGCATTTT; cdr3_aa: CASTDRGQPQHF
j_call: TRBJ2-3; clone_size: NA; d_call: NA; v_call: TRBV12-3/TRBV12-4; cdr3_nt: TGTGCCAGCAGCCTACTAGCCTCCCCAGATACGCAGTATTTT; cdr3_aa: CASSLLASPDTQYF
j_call: TRBJ2-2; clone_size: few; d_call: NA; v_call: TRBV12-3/TRBV12-4; cdr3_nt: TGTGCCAGCAGTTTTGGACAGACCACCGGGGAGCTGTTTTTT; cdr3_aa: CASSFGQTTGELFF
j_call: TRBJ2-2; clone_size: NA; d_call: TRBD2; v_call: TRBV12-3/TRBV12-4; cdr3_nt: TGTGCCAGCAGTTTCTGGACTAGCGGGGGCGCGGGGGAGCTGTTTTTT; cdr3_aa: CASSFWTSGGAGELFF
j_call: TRBJ2-2; clone_size: NA; d_call: NA; v_call: TRBV28; cdr3_nt: TGTGCCAGCAGTTTAGAAGGTGGGCGCGTCATCACCGGGGAGCTGTTTTTT; cdr3_aa: CASSLEGGRVITGELFF
j_call: TRBJ2-3; clone_size: many; d_call: NA; v_call: TRBV15; cdr3_nt: TGTGCCACCAGCAGAGGTAGACGGGGATCTAGCACAGATACGCAGTATTTT; cdr3_aa: CATSRGRRGSSTDTQYF
j_call: TRBJ2-1; clone_size: few; d_call: TRBD2; v_call: TRBV20-1; cdr3_nt: TGCAGTGCTAGAGATTGGGGCGGGGGGATCCTCTCCTACAATGAGCAGTTCTTC; cdr3_aa: CSARDWGGGILSYNEQFF
j_call: TRBJ2-5; clone_size: many; d_call: NA; v_call: TRBV7-2; cdr3_nt: TGTGCCAGCAGTTTAGGTGTGGGGACCCAGTACTTC; cdr3_aa: CASSLGVGTQYF
j_call: TRBJ1-6; clone_size: NA; d_call: TRBD1; v_call: TRBV5-1; cdr3_nt: TGCGCCAGCAGCTTGGAGGGGGCGCAGACTTCACCCCTCCACTTT; cdr3_aa: CASSLEGAQTSPLHF
j_call: TRBJ1-1; clone_size: NA; d_call: NA; v_call: TRBV2; cdr3_nt: TGTGCCAGCAGGTCCGAACAGCTCATCCTAATGAACACTGAAGCTTTCTTT; cdr3_aa: CASRSEQLILMNTEAFF
j_call: TRBJ2-5; clone_size: NA; d_call: TRBD2; v_call: TRBV5-1; cdr3_nt: TGCGCCAGCAGCACTCTGGCGGGGGAAGAGACCCAGTACTTC; cdr3_aa: CASSTLAGEETQYF
j_call: TRBJ1-5; clone_size: NA; d_call: NA; v_call: TRBV7-8; cdr3_nt: TGTGCCAGCAGCTTAGACCTTTATAGCAATCAGCCCCAGCATTTT; cdr3_aa: CASSLDLYSNQPQHF
j_call: TRBJ2-1; clone_size: many; d_call: NA; v_call: TRBV12-3/TRBV12-4; cdr3_nt: TGTGCCAGCAGTTTGCCGTTTGGTCGGAATGAGCAGTTCTTC; cdr3_aa: CASSLPFGRNEQFF
j_call: TRBJ2-7; clone_size: NA; d_call: TRBD1; v_call: TRBV5-5; cdr3_nt: TGTGCCAGCAGCTTGGCGGGACAGCCACTCTACGAGCAGTACTTC; cdr3_aa: CASSLAGQPLYEQYF
j_call: TRBJ2-2; clone_size: many; d_call: NA; v_call: TRBV5-1; cdr3_nt: TGCGCCAGCAGCACTAGACAGGCCGACACCGGGGAGCTGTTTTTT; cdr3_aa: CASSTRQADTGELFF
j_call: TRBJ2-6; clone_size: few; d_call: TRBD2; v_call: TRBV20-1; cdr3_nt: TGCAGTGCTCCAGGGGAGCGGGGGGGATCTGGGGCCAACGTCCTGACTTTC; cdr3_aa: CSAPGERGGSGANVLTF
j_call: TRBJ2-2; clone_size: NA; d_call: TRBD2; v_call: TRBV11-1; cdr3_nt: TGTGCCAGCAGTTCGACTAGCGGGGGAAACACCGGGGAGCTGTTTTTT; cdr3_aa: CASSSTSGGNTGELFF
j_call: TRBJ2-5; clone_size: NA; d_call: NA; v_call: TRBV9; cdr3_nt: TGTGCCAGCAGCCCCGGGGCAGTCTTCCACCAAGAGACCCAGTACTTC; cdr3_aa: CASSPGAVFHQETQYF
j_call: TRBJ2-3; clone_size: few; d_call: NA; v_call: TRBV5-6; cdr3_nt: TGTGCCAGCAGCCAGGGGCACCCAGATACGCAGTATTTT; cdr3_aa: CASSQGHPDTQYF
j_call: TRBJ2-5; clone_size: NA; d_call: TRBD1; v_call: TRBV12-3/TRBV12-4; cdr3_nt: TGTGCCAGCAGTCCGTGGACAGGGGTGGGAGAGACCCAGTACTTC; cdr3_aa: CASSPWTGVGETQYF
j_call: TRBJ2-2; clone_size: NA; d_call: TRBD1; v_call: TRBV30; cdr3_nt: TGTGCCTGGACCTTGGACAGGCGAGTGGGGGAGCTGTTTTTT; cdr3_aa: CAWTLDRRVGELFF
j_call: TRBJ1-1; clone_size: NA; d_call: NA; v_call: TRBV7-9; cdr3_nt: TGTGCCAGCAGCTTAGATGGGGGCGAAAGGAGAGCTTTCTTT; cdr3_aa: CASSLDGGERRAFF
j_call: TRBJ1-5; clone_size: few; d_call: NA; v_call: TRBV20-1; cdr3_nt: TGCAGTGGGGGTCAGCCCCAGCATTTT; cdr3_aa: CSGGQPQHF
j_call: TRBJ1-4; clone_size: many; d_call: NA; v_call: TRBV4-2; cdr3_nt: TGTGCCAGCAGCCTTCGGACAGTAACTAATGAAAAACTGTTTTTT; cdr3_aa: CASSLRTVTNEKLFF
j_call: TRBJ1-3; clone_size: NA; d_call: TRBD1; v_call: TRBV18; cdr3_nt: TGTGCCAGCTCACCGAACAGGGGCCCCTCTGGAAACACCATATATTTT; cdr3_aa: CASSPNRGPSGNTIYF
j_call: TRBJ1-6; clone_size: few; d_call: NA; v_call: TRBV20-1; cdr3_nt: TGCAGTGCCCAGATCAATTCACCCCTCCACTTT; cdr3_aa: CSAQINSPLHF
j_call: TRBJ1-5; clone_size: few; d_call: NA; v_call: TRBV11-1; cdr3_nt: TGTGCCAGCAGCCCGAGCGGATGGCCGGAGCCCCAGCATTTT; cdr3_aa: CASSPSGWPEPQHF
j_call: TRBJ2-1; clone_size: many; d_call: NA; v_call: TRBV12-3/TRBV12-4; cdr3_nt: TGTGCCAGCAGTTCGTCCGACAGGCCGTGGGAGCAGTTCTTC; cdr3_aa: CASSSSDRPWEQFF
j_call: TRBJ2-2; clone_size: NA; d_call: NA; v_call: TRBV5-5; cdr3_nt: TGTGCCAGCAGAGGGCACTTGAACACCGGGGAGCTGTTTTTT; cdr3_aa: CASRGHLNTGELFF
j_call: TRBJ2-7; clone_size: NA; d_call: NA; v_call: TRBV5-1; cdr3_nt: TGCGCCAGCAGATACGGGAATGGAGCCAGCGAGCAGTACTTC; cdr3_aa: CASRYGNGASEQYF
j_call: TRBJ2-1; clone_size: many; d_call: TRBD1; v_call: TRBV11-1; cdr3_nt: TGTGCCAGCAGCCACGGGAACCAAAGGGGGCATAATGAGCAGTTCTTC; cdr3_aa: CASSHGNQRGHNEQFF
j_call: TRBJ1-5; clone_size: few; d_call: TRBD1; v_call: TRBV6-1; cdr3_nt: TGTGCCAGCAGAAATACAGGGGGCCCTAGCAATCAGCCCCAGCATTTT; cdr3_aa: CASRNTGGPSNQPQHF
j_call: TRBJ2-2; clone_size: many; d_call: TRBD2; v_call: TRBV7-2; cdr3_nt: TGTGCCAGCAGCTCCCTTAGCGGGGGGCACACCGGGGAGCTGTTTTTT; cdr3_aa: CASSSLSGGHTGELFF
j_call: TRBJ1-2; clone_size: many; d_call: NA; v_call: TRBV12-3/TRBV12-4; cdr3_nt: TGTGCCAGCAGTTTCCGGGGGTACGGCTACACCTTC; cdr3_aa: CASSFRGYGYTF
j_call: TRBJ2-3; clone_size: many; d_call: NA; v_call: TRBV4-3; cdr3_nt: TGCGCCAGCAGCCAAGATTCGGTGGGACTCACAGATACGCAGTATTTT; cdr3_aa: CASSQDSVGLTDTQYF
j_call: TRBJ1-2; clone_size: few; d_call: TRBD1; v_call: TRBV29-1; cdr3_nt: TGCAGCACTTCGGGGAGCAGGGACAGCTATGGCTACACCTTC; cdr3_aa: CSTSGSRDSYGYTF